Presented here are 32 T cell receptor beta chains from one specimen sequenced in a study of T cell responses to AZD1222 COVID-19 vaccine. Clones were read by immunoSEQ multiplex PCR, and TCRdb kept only the in-frame ones, dropping some. The sample shows about 85,000 clones, roughly nine tenths of them seen only once. The sample in question was peripheral blood, obtained on day 0 of AZD1222 vaccination. The source is an adult in good health.

The V call is TRBV19, the J call TRBJ1-2, with unresolved D. V was clipped by 5 bases and J by 4 bases, with 11 bases between them. The CDR3 totals 13 residues. Looked up from germline, CDR1 is LNHDA and CDR2 is SQIVND (reference sequence). The DNA of the CDR3 is TGTGCCAGTAGTCCCCTCAATCCCTATGGCTACACCTTC. Protein product: CASSPLNPYGYTF.

CDR3 nucleotide sequence: TGTGCCAGTAGTCCCGTCTTGAACACCGGGGAGCTGTTTTTT. It translates to CASSPVLNTGELFF. The genes are TRBV19 and TRBJ2-2; D gene unclear. The germline V gene has CDR1 LNHDA and CDR2 SQIVND (reference sequence). V lost 5 bases and J 1 base, leaving 8 bases between the germline ends. The CDR3 consists of 14 residues. The whole variable domain, filled in from reference TRBV19 and TRBJ2-2, reads DGGITQSPKYLFRKEGQNVTLSCEQNLNHDAMYWYRQDPGQGLRLIYYSQIVNDFQKGDIAEGYSVSREKKESFPLTVTSAQKNPTAFYLCASSPVLNTGELFFGEGSRLTVL.

The chain is built from TRBV3-1 (or the pseudogene TRBV3-2) and TRBJ2-7; 8 bases map to TRBD1. CDR3 length: 15 amino acids. Trimming cost V 0 bases and J 5 bases; bases outside gene matches: 6. Germline CDR1 LGHDT, CDR2 YNNKEL (reference sequence). CDR3 bases: TGTGCCAGCAGCCAAGAGGTGACAGGGGTCCACGAGCAGTACTTC. Translating gives CASSQEVTGVHEQYF.

This clone was seen more than once but under ten times. The chain employs TRBV5-1 and TRBJ2-1, with 10 bases lining up with TRBD2. Germline values: CDR1 SGHRS, CDR2 YFSETQ. V shed 2 bases and J 4 bases; nucleotides not matched to a gene: 3. There are 15 residues in the CDR3. Here the CDR3 reads CASSFGTSDYNEQFF. The CDR3 nucleotides read TGCGCCAGCAGCTTCGGGACTAGCGATTACAATGAGCAGTTCTTC.

This clone occurred a few times. The chain links TRBV13 to TRBJ2-7, with 13 nucleotides matching TRBD2. Germline lookup yields CDR1 PRHDT and CDR2 FYEKMQ (reference sequence). Trimming at V came to 5 bases and at J to 7 bases, leaving 11 bases not matched to a gene. The CDR3 is 16 amino acids. CDR3 DNA sequence: TGTGCCAGCAGCGGCCGACTAGCGGGAGGCCCGAGGGAGCAGTACTTC. Translation gives CASSGRLAGGPREQYF.

The gene calls are TRBV23-1 and TRBJ2-7, with D perhaps matching TRBD1 or TRBD2 (6 bases each). TRBV23-1 is treated as an ORF (open reading frame) with a function not yet certain. This CDR3 is built from 16 residues. Between the trimmed V and J ends, which lost 4 bases and 4 bases, there was a span of 20 bases. In nucleotides, the CDR3 is TGCGCCAGCAGTCTGGAGAGGGGGGTTCTACGATACGAGCAGTACTTC. This encodes CASSLERGVLRYEQYF.

This chain joins TRBV28 and TRBJ1-6; D call uncertain. This CDR3 contains 14 residues. The V and J ends lost 8 bases and 1 base respectively, with 9 bases between them. Germline CDR1 MDHEN, CDR2 SYDVKM. The CDR3 coding sequence is TGTGCCAGCGCCCAGCGGTCCTATAATTCACCCCTCCACTTT. Its protein product is CASAQRSYNSPLHF.

J is TRBJ1-1 and V is TRBV6-5; no definite D call. This CDR3 spans 15 amino acids. From germline, CDR1 is MNHEY and CDR2 SVGAGI. V was shortened by 0 bases and J by 0 bases, with 8 bases between the two germline ends. In DNA, the CDR3 is TGTGCCAGCAGTTACTCGGGGATCCTGAACACTGAAGCTTTCTTT. Translating gives CASSYSGILNTEAFF.

This clone has a single count. This rearrangement joins TRBV6-5 to TRBJ1-2; no definite D call. This CDR3 spans 14 amino acids. Germline V CDR1 and CDR2: MNHEY, SVGAGI. The V end was cut by 2 bases, the J end by 2 bases, with 9 bases between. The CDR3 DNA sequence: TGTGCCAGCAGTTACGGGTCAGTCAACTATGGCTACACCTTC. Protein sequence: CASSYGSVNYGYTF.

This clone was seen once. The chain is built from TRBV19 and TRBJ1-2; D unclear. Per germline, CDR1 LNHDA and CDR2 SQIVND (reference sequence). Deletions cut 7 bases from V and 3 bases from J, with 18 bases between. The CDR3 spans 15 residues. In nucleotides, the CDR3 is TGTGCCAGTAACGATATGAGACGGAGGGACTATGGCTACACCTTC. Its protein product is CASNDMRRRDYGYTF. Looking up the rest from reference TRBV19 and TRBJ1-2 gives the full variable domain: DGGITQSPKYLFRKEGQNVTLSCEQNLNHDAMYWYRQDPGQGLRLIYYSQIVNDFQKGDIAEGYSVSREKKESFPLTVTSAQKNPTAFYLCASNDMRRRDYGYTFGSGTRLTVV.

V gene TRBV27 combines with J gene TRBJ1-1; D possibly corresponds to TRBD1 (5 bases). The length of the CDR3 is 15 residues. Germline CDR1 and CDR2: MNHEY and SMNVEV (reference sequence). Trimming left V 0 bases short and J 5 bases short, with 13 bases between. Here the CDR3 DNA reads TGTGCCAGCAGTTTATCAGCAGGGAGAGAGACTGAAGCTTTCTTT. This sequence encodes CASSLSAGRETEAFF.

This clone was counted a single time. This chain connects TRBV27 to TRBJ2-1; D is undetermined. The germline V gene encodes CDR1 MNHEY and CDR2 SMNVEV (reference sequence). The CDR3 is 13 residues long. Trimming took 8 bases from V and 5 from J, leaving 13 bases between them. CDR3 coding DNA: TGTGCCAGCGGCCCCCGGATTCACAATGAGCAGTTCTTC. Its translation is CASGPRIHNEQFF.

Written as DNA, the CDR3 is TGTGCCAGCAGTTACGAGGGAAGGGGCTCCTACAATGAGCAGTTCTTC. It codes for CASSYEGRGSYNEQFF. The V and J genes are TRBV6-2 or TRBV6-3 and TRBJ2-1; D possibly matches TRBD1 or TRBD2 (5 bases each). The ends were cut back, 2 bases at V and 0 bases at J, with 11 bases in the middle. Germline values: CDR1 MNHEY, CDR2 SVGEGT. The CDR3 covers 16 residues.

V gene TRBV4-1 combines with J gene TRBJ2-3; 7 nucleotides align to TRBD2. The junction had 6 bases not matched to a gene; V was cut back by 4 bases and J by 2 bases. CDR3 length equals 15 residues. Germline assignment: CDR1 MGHRA and CDR2 YSYEKL. The CDR3 sequence: CASSPIGLDTDTQYF. The CDR3 DNA reads as TGCGCCAGCAGCCCCATAGGACTAGACACAGATACGCAGTATTTT.

The chain is built from TRBV19 and TRBJ1-1; 7 bases are shared with TRBD1. Per the germline V gene, CDR1 is LNHDA and CDR2 is SQIVND (reference sequence). This CDR3 region has 13 residues. The V gene end was trimmed by 5 bases and the J gene end by 2 bases; junction bases not matched to a gene: 2. CDR3 region: CASSGTANTEAFF. CDR3 sequence (DNA): TGTGCCAGTAGTGGGACAGCCAACACTGAAGCTTTCTTT. The whole variable domain, filled in from reference TRBV19 and TRBJ1-1, reads DGGITQSPKYLFRKEGQNVTLSCEQNLNHDAMYWYRQDPGQGLRLIYYSQIVNDFQKGDIAEGYSVSREKKESFPLTVTSAQKNPTAFYLCASSGTANTEAFFGQGTRLTVV.

The gene calls are TRBV2 and TRBJ2-7, with D possibly matching TRBD1 (6 bases). The CDR3 covers 14 residues. Between the trimmed V and J ends, which lost 6 bases and 2 bases, there was a span of 14 bases. Looked up from germline, CDR1 is SNHLY and CDR2 is FYNNEI. The CDR3 DNA reads TGTGCCAGCAGCGCCGGACAGCGGCCCTACGAGCAGTACTTC. It encodes CASSAGQRPYEQYF. Supplemented by reference TRBV2 and TRBJ2-7, the full variable domain reads EPEVTQTPSHQVTQMGQEVILRCVPISNHLYFYWYRQILGQKVEFLVSFYNNEISEKSEIFDDQFSVERPDGSNFTLKIRSTKLEDSAMYFCASSAGQRPYEQYFGPGTRLTVT.

This chain connects TRBV24-1 to TRBJ2-3; 7 bases are shared with TRBD1. This CDR3 contains 13 residues. The V gene end was trimmed by 5 bases and the J gene end by 8 bases; junction bases not matched to a gene: 6. The germline gives CDR1 KGHDR, CDR2 SFDVKD. CDR3 DNA sequence: TGTGCCACCAGTGGCAGGGGGACGGTTACGCAGTATTTT. This gives the protein CATSGRGTVTQYF.

The chain employs TRBV5-5 and TRBJ1-2; D gene ambiguous. This CDR3 has 15 residues. V was trimmed by 1 base and J by 3 bases, leaving 13 bases between them. Germline values: CDR1 SGHKS, CDR2 YYEKEE (reference sequence). Here the CDR3 reads CASSLYPKQDYGYTF. DNA of the CDR3: TGTGCCAGCAGCTTGTACCCGAAACAAGACTATGGCTACACCTTC.

This rearrangement joins TRBV2 to TRBJ1-5, with 9 bases fitting TRBD1. CDR1 is SNHLY, CDR2 FYNNEI, per germline. The CDR3 covers 16 residues. The J segment lost 8 bases and the V segment lost 6 bases, leaving 14 bases of the junction unmatched. CDR3 bases: TGTGCCAGCAGAGAAACCGGGACAGGGTATGGTGAGCCCCAGCATTTT. Protein: CASRETGTGYGEPQHF.

The chain joins TRBV2 to TRBJ1-5, with 9 bases matching TRBD1. Losses at the gene ends were 9 bases for V and 2 bases for J; bases not matched to a gene: 5. Germline loops: CDR1 SNHLY, CDR2 FYNNEI. This CDR3 contains 14 residues. CDR3 residues: CASTGGSGNQPQHF. The CDR3 nucleotides read TGTGCCAGTACAGGGGGCTCGGGCAATCAGCCCCAGCATTTT.

The rearrangement uses TRBV7-2 and TRBJ2-7; 10 bases are shared with TRBD2. Trimming took 6 bases from V and 7 from J; bases not matched to a gene: 6. CDR1 and CDR2 (germline): SGHTA, FQGNSA. CDR3 length: 13 residues. The CDR3 spells CASRLAGTGEQYF. Here the CDR3 DNA reads TGTGCCAGCAGACTAGCGGGAACGGGGGAGCAGTACTTC.

V usage is TRBV20-1 and J usage is TRBJ1-1; D not certain. Looked up from germline, CDR1 is DFQATT and CDR2 is SNEGSKA (reference sequence). The length of the CDR3 is 11 residues. V lost 0 bases to trimming and J lost 11 bases, with 10 bases between them. The CDR3 region has the DNA TGCAGTGCTAGAGACCCACCGCGGGCTTTCTTT. Translated, it gives CSARDPPRAFF.

CDR3 bases: TGTGCCAGCAGTTACCTGGACAAGAACACTGAAGCTTTCTTT. Translated, it gives CASSYLDKNTEAFF. The chain recombines TRBV6-6 with TRBJ1-1, with D perhaps matching TRBD1 (5 bases). Trimming removed 2 bases at V and 1 base at J, with 8 bases between. The CDR3 length is 14 residues. The germline V gene encodes CDR1 MNHNY and CDR2 SVGAGI (reference sequence).

The chain carries TRBV24-1 and TRBJ2-7, with D possibly being TRBD1 (6 bases). The germline V gene has CDR1 KGHDR and CDR2 SFDVKD. This CDR3 is 13 amino acids long. Trimming took 3 bases from V and 5 from J, leaving 10 bases between them. In nucleotides, the CDR3 is TGTGCCACCAGTGATAACAGGGCCCACGAGCAGTACTTC. Translated: CATSDNRAHEQYF.

The V gene is TRBV11-2, the J gene TRBJ1-2; D gene uncertain. Trimming took 5 bases from V and 1 from J, leaving 11 bases between them. The CDR3 sequence is 14 residues long. Germline V CDR1 and CDR2: SGHAT, FQNNGV. CDR3 bases: TGTGCCAGCAGCCAGGCCACGTTTAACTATGGCTACACCTTC. Its protein product is CASSQATFNYGYTF.

This clone has more than one count but fewer than ten. J is TRBJ2-7 and V is TRBV2; 8 nucleotides line up with TRBD1. The CDR3 is 14 residues long. Germline V gene sequence: CDR1 SNHLY, CDR2 FYNNEI. The J segment lost 2 bases and the V segment lost 6 bases, leaving 6 bases of the junction unmatched. As DNA, the CDR3 is TGTGCCAGCAGGGGGACAGGCCTGACCTACGAGCAGTACTTC. This translates into CASRGTGLTYEQYF.

The chain links TRBV11-2 to TRBJ2-7; 7 bases map to TRBD2. Germline CDR1 SGHAT, CDR2 FQNNGV. With V trimmed by 6 bases and J by 1 base, 9 bases remained unmatched. The CDR3 length is 15 residues. CDR3 in amino acids: CASRPLAVYSYEQYF. The CDR3 DNA reads TGTGCCAGCAGGCCTCTAGCGGTATATTCCTACGAGCAGTACTTC.

This clone was recorded a few times. The chain employs TRBV4-1 and TRBJ2-7; 8 nucleotides line up with TRBD1. CDR3 length: 14 residues. CDR1 MGHRA and CDR2 YSYEKL come from the germline V gene. V dropped 4 bases and J dropped 7; count of bases not matched to a gene: 9. The DNA of the CDR3 is TGCGCCAGCAGCCTCGGGGATCAGGGGGCAGAGCAGTACTTC. Protein sequence: CASSLGDQGAEQYF.

This clone has only one observation. The V and J genes are TRBV30 and TRBJ1-2, with no clear D. CDR3 size: 12 residues. The V end lost 2 bases, the J end lost 0 bases, and 4 bases lay between the germline ends. Germline V gives CDR1 GTSNPN, CDR2 SVGIG (reference sequence). CDR3 sequence (DNA): TGTGCCTGGAGTTCGGCTAACTATGGCTACACCTTC. This gives the protein CAWSSANYGYTF.

The J gene is TRBJ1-6, the V gene TRBV11-3, with D possibly being TRBD1 (5 bases). The CDR3 sequence is 18 residues long. Germline V gene sequence: CDR1 SGHNT, CDR2 YENEEA. Between the trimmed V and J ends, which lost 2 bases and 4 bases, there was a span of 18 bases. The CDR3 sequence: CASSLWDVRGIYNSPLHF. CDR3 DNA sequence: TGTGCCAGCAGCTTATGGGACGTCCGGGGGATTTATAATTCACCCCTCCACTTT.

This clone was counted once. The V and J genes are TRBV3-1 (or the pseudogene TRBV3-2) and TRBJ2-1; D uncertain. CDR3 length: 15 residues. The V gene's germline CDR1 is LGHDT and CDR2 YNNKEL (reference sequence). The V gene lost 0 bases and the J gene lost 9 bases, with 15 bases spanning the gap. The CDR3 nucleotides are TGTGCCAGCAGCCAAGATACCTCCCTAGTTTCTGAGCAGTTCTTC. This codes for CASSQDTSLVSEQFF.

The chain employs TRBV7-3 and TRBJ2-3; 10 bases fit TRBD2. J lost 1 base, V lost 3 bases, and 1 base had no gene match. This CDR3 is 15 amino acids long. Germline assignment: CDR1 SGHTA and CDR2 FQGTGA. CDR3 sequence: CASSLGTSGTDTQYF. The DNA of the CDR3 is TGTGCCAGCAGCTTGGGGACTAGCGGCACAGATACGCAGTATTTT. The full variable domain, in which reference TRBV7-3 and TRBJ2-3 provide the parts outside the CDR3, is GAGVSQTPSNKVTEKGKYVELRCDPISGHTALYWYRQSLGQGPEFLIYFQGTGAADDSGLPNDRFFAVRPEGSVSTLKIQRTERGDSAVYLCASSLGTSGTDTQYFGPGTRLTVL.